These T cell receptor beta chains were read from a single sample in a study of CD8+CD57+ T cells in acquired aplastic anemia. TCRdb passed the reads through MiXCR, listing each CDR3 protein once. Altogether about 200,000 distinct CDR3 sequences are present, under 55% being singletons, with the ten largest covering around 20%. Sample: sorted CD4+, CD8+, or CD8+CD57+ T cells (not recorded which) from PBMCs. These receptors were taken from a human donor with aplastic anemia. CDR3s include the opening cysteine and the closing phenylalanine or tryptophan. D genes are given only for firm matches. Size is omitted from some rows. Given values are once, few, many or a class for expanded clones.

d_call	clone_size	v_call	j_call	cdr3_aa	cdr3_nt
TRBD1	many	TRBV19	TRBJ2-7	CASSPGYRGRRDEQYF	TGTGCCAGTAGTCCAGGGTACAGGGGGCGCAGGGACGAGCAGTACTTC
-	many	TRBV7-9	TRBJ2-5	CASSRQTVIQETQYF	TGTGCCAGCAGCCGACAAACAGTCATACAAGAGACCCAGTACTTC
TRBD2	-	TRBV12-3/TRBV12-4	TRBJ2-7	CASSLLRGANPYEQYF	TGTGCCAGCAGTTTATTGCGGGGGGCTAACCCCTACGAGCAGTACTTC
-	-	TRBV7-8	TRBJ1-5	CASSLAPGSNQPQHF	TGTGCCAGCAGCTTAGCGCCGGGTTCCAATCAGCCCCAGCATTTT
-	-	TRBV7-2	TRBJ2-7	CASSLVQLYEQYF	TGTGCCAGCAGCTTGGTGCAGCTCTACGAGCAGTACTTC
TRBD2	few	TRBV6-7	TRBJ2-3	CASSYPKSLAGILDTQYF	TGTGCCAGCAGTTACCCCAAAAGTCTAGCGGGGATTTTAGATACGCAGTATTTT
-	-	TRBV7-2	TRBJ2-7	CASSWSRVRSEQYF	TGTGCCAGCAGCTGGTCTCGTGTCCGGAGCGAGCAGTACTTC
-	-	TRBV12-2	TRBJ1-5	CASRLGPQYQPQHF	TGTGCAAGTCGCTTGGGACCGCAGTATCAGCCCCAGCATTTT
TRBD1	-	TRBV7-4	TRBJ1-4	CASSPRTGPNEKLFF	TGTGCCAGCAGCCCCAGGACAGGGCCTAATGAAAAACTGTTTTTT
TRBD1	-	TRBV29-1	TRBJ2-5	CSVEVTGGGETQYF	TGCAGCGTTGAAGTGACAGGGGGCGGAGAGACCCAGTACTTC
-	once	TRBV2	TRBJ1-1	CASSPGQDTEAFF	TGTGCCTCCTCGCCGGGTCAAGACACTGAAGCTTTCTTT
TRBD1	-	TRBV7-9	TRBJ1-4	CASRETGGNEKLFF	TGTGCCAGCAGGGAAACAGGGGGCAATGAAAAACTGTTTTTT
-	-	TRBV25-1	TRBJ2-7	CASSVSTPSYEQYF	TGTGCCAGCAGTGTGTCGACTCCTAGCTACGAGCAGTACTTC
-	-	TRBV20-1	TRBJ1-5	CSGIEGRGGNQPQHF	TGCAGCGGAATTGAGGGACGCGGAGGCAATCAGCCCCAGCATTTT
-	many	TRBV3-1	TRBJ1-6	CASSQEWLSGSPLHF	TGTGCCAGCAGCCAAGAATGGCTCAGTGGTTCACCCCTCCACTTT
TRBD2	many	TRBV5-6	TRBJ2-5	CASSRWGLAGALQETQYF	TGTGCCAGCAGCCGGTGGGGACTAGCGGGGGCGTTACAAGAGACCCAGTACTTC
TRBD1	many	TRBV2	TRBJ1-6	CASRADRGHSPLHF	TGTGCCAGCAGGGCGGACAGGGGGCATTCACCCCTCCACTTT
-	-	TRBV5-1	TRBJ1-5	CASRGRRGNQPQHF	TGCGCCAGCAGGGGGCGCAGAGGCAATCAGCCCCAGCATTTT
TRBD1	-	TRBV20-1	TRBJ2-7	CSADEDRGSLYF	TGCAGTGCCGACGAAGACAGGGGGTCCCTGTACTTC
TRBD2	few	TRBV14	TRBJ2-3	CASSQDPSGGVDTQYF	TGTGCCAGCAGCCAAGATCCTAGCGGGGGTGTAGATACGCAGTATTTT
-	many	TRBV7-2	TRBJ2-7	CASSLQGGRGGEQYF	TGTGCCAGCAGCTTACAGGGCGGCCGGGGTGGCGAGCAGTACTTC
-	-	TRBV4-2	TRBJ2-7	CASSLASETYEQYF	TGTGCCAGCAGCTTAGCTTCGGAAACCTACGAGCAGTACTTC
-	-	TRBV25-1	TRBJ2-3	CASSELSGSRDTQYF	TGTGCCAGCAGTGAATTGAGCGGATCTCGAGATACGCAGTATTTT
-	-	TRBV10-3	TRBJ2-1	CAISESQEHNEQLF	TGTGCCATCAGTGAGTCTCAGGAACACAATGAGCAACTCTTC
-	-	TRBV20-1	TRBJ1-1	CSARRPLRAANTEAFF	TGCAGTGCTAGAAGGCCGCTGAGGGCTGCGAACACTGAAGCTTTCTTT
-	many	TRBV5-1	TRBJ1-1	CASSAELNTEAFF	TGCGCCAGCAGTGCGGAATTGAACACTGAAGCTTTCTTT
TRBD2	-	TRBV2	TRBJ2-2	CASRETSARGAGELFF	TGTGCCAGCAGAGAAACTAGCGCCCGCGGGGCCGGGGAGCTGTTTTTC
-	many	TRBV3-1	TRBJ1-4	CASSLRGEKLFF	TGTGCCAGCAGCCTACGCGGGGAAAAACTGTTTTTT
TRBD2	few	TRBV25-1	TRBJ2-3	CASRGSGGALHTQYF	TGTGCCAGCAGGGGTAGCGGGGGGGCCCTCCATACGCAGTATTTT
-	-	TRBV7-9	TRBJ2-1	CASSLTSGIVNEQFF	TGTGCCAGCAGCTTAACTAGTGGGATCGTCAATGAGCAGTTCTTC
-	-	TRBV19	TRBJ1-2	CASSGTYGYTF	TGTGCCAGTAGTGGAACTTATGGCTACACCTTC
-	-	TRBV2	TRBJ2-2	CASMLASGELFF	TGTGCCAGCATGTTGGCTAGCGGGGAGCTGTTTTTT
TRBD1	-	TRBV19	TRBJ1-1	CASSTTGVGTEAFF	TGTGCCAGTAGTACGACAGGGGTAGGGACTGAAGCTTTCTTT
TRBD1	many	TRBV6-1	TRBJ2-7	CASGGDRAYEQYF	TGTGCCAGCGGGGGGGACAGGGCCTACGAGCAGTACTTC
-	many	TRBV6-6	TRBJ2-7	CASILDNPGEQYF	TGTGCCAGCATCCTGGACAACCCGGGTGAGCAGTACTTC
-	-	TRBV5-1	TRBJ2-3	CASSLVQLTDTQYF	TGCGCCAGCAGCTTGGTACAGCTCACAGATACGCAGTATTTT
-	many	TRBV3-1	TRBJ1-2	CASSQGGGNYGYTF	TGTGCCAGCAGCCAAGGCGGGGGAAACTATGGCTACACCTTC
-	-	TRBV19	TRBJ1-6	CASSSGHPSSSYNSPLHF	TGTGCCAGTAGTTCCGGACATCCTTCAAGCTCCTATAATTCACCCCTCCACTTT
-	-	TRBV5-6	TRBJ2-5	CASSTRQSQETQYF	TGTGCCAGCAGCACCCGACAGTCACAAGAGACCCAGTACTTC
-	-	TRBV15	TRBJ2-7	CATSREVGDGPYEQYF	TGTGCCACCAGCAGAGAGGTAGGGGACGGTCCCTACGAGCAGTACTTC
-	-	TRBV7-2	TRBJ2-5	CASSTFPRGGLGETQYF	TGTGCCAGCAGCACTTTTCCCCGGGGCGGTTTGGGAGAGACCCAGTACTTC
-	once	TRBV20-1	TRBJ1-1	CSAQDSVSFLNTEAFF	TGCAGTGCTCAGGACAGCGTATCGTTCTTGAACACTGAAGCTTTCTTT
TRBD1	-	TRBV7-3	TRBJ2-5	CASSLTGQGAAQYF	TGTGCCAGCAGCCTGACAGGACAGGGGGCGGCCCAGTACTTC
TRBD1	-	TRBV25-1	TRBJ1-6	CASSETGQGGSPLHF	TGTGCCAGCAGTGAAACGGGACAGGGGGGCTCACCCCTCCACTTT
-	many	TRBV7-3	TRBJ2-2	CASSLQGQNTGELFF	TGTGCCAGCAGCCTACAGGGTCAGAACACCGGGGAGCTGTTTTTT
-	few	TRBV18	TRBJ2-2	CASSPKESNTGELFF	TGTGCCAGCTCACCGAAAGAATCGAACACCGGGGAGCTGTTTTTT
TRBD1	-	TRBV19	TRBJ2-7	CASSQQGAEYEQYF	TGTGCCAGTAGTCAACAGGGGGCGGAATACGAGCAGTACTTC
TRBD2	-	TRBV7-9	TRBJ2-1	CASSLAVAGEQFF	TGTGCCAGCAGCTTAGCTGTAGCGGGAGAGCAGTTCTTC
TRBD1	-	TRBV2	TRBJ2-1	CASSGDRERRNF	TGTGCCAGCAGTGGGGACAGGGAAAGGCGCAATTTC
-	many	TRBV5-1	TRBJ1-2	CASSLAEVSGYGYTF	TGCGCCAGCAGCTTGGCTGAGGTCTCGGGCTATGGCTACACCTTC